Each of the 8 T cell receptor beta chains below was sequenced from the same sample in a study of blood T cell repertoires in COVID-19. TCRdb's table, derived via immunoSEQ multiplex PCR, lists solely in-frame clones and lacks some. The table records about 120,000 clones, around 77% of them present only once. Sequenced material: peripheral blood. These receptors originate from a human donor in a cohort sampled during active COVID-19.

This clone came up a few times. The chain recombines TRBV3-1 (or the pseudogene TRBV3-2) with TRBJ2-7, with D perhaps TRBD2 (5 bases). The V gene's germline CDR1 is LGHDT and CDR2 YNNKEL (reference sequence). Trimming cost V 4 bases and J 7 bases, with 14 bases left between them. This CDR3 region has 13 residues. The DNA for the CDR3 is TGTGCCAGCAGCCCACCCAGTAGAGGGGAGCAGTACTTC. This gives the protein CASSPPSRGEQYF.

This rearrangement joins TRBV12-3 or TRBV12-4 to TRBJ1-2; perhaps TRBD1 as D (5 bases). CDR3 length: 13 amino acids. Trimming removed 5 bases at V and 7 bases at J, with 14 bases between. In DNA form, the CDR3 reads TGTGCCAGCAGTCCGGGACCGGGGGGTGGCTACACCTTC. Amino acid sequence: CASSPGPGGGYTF.

V gene TRBV6-5 combines with J gene TRBJ1-4; possible D gene TRBD1, 5 bases. Germline V gives CDR1 MNHEY, CDR2 SVGAGI. Trimming removed 6 bases from V and 12 bases from J, with 14 bases in between. CDR3 length: 12 residues. Here the CDR3 DNA reads TGTGCCAGCAGGGGACTCTTGGGGGAACTGTTTTTT. Amino acids: CASRGLLGELFF.

In its sample, this clone was seen once. The J gene is TRBJ2-7, the V gene TRBV6-1; D perhaps matches TRBD2 (6 bases). CDR1 is MNHNS and CDR2 is SASEGT in the germline V gene. V lost 0 bases and J lost 9, with 15 bases in between. The CDR3 spans 14 residues. The CDR3 bases are TGTGCCAGCAGTGAAGCGGGGACTCTTCTAGGGCAGTACTTC. Translating gives CASSEAGTLLGQYF.

The genes are TRBV5-1 and TRBJ1-2; 8 positions match TRBD1. Germline CDR1 is SGHRS and CDR2 is YFSETQ. J was trimmed by 7 bases and V by 3 bases; bases with no gene match: 11. CDR3 length equals 15 residues. The CDR3 sequence: CASSYGQGGGGGYTF. CDR3 in DNA: TGCGCCAGCAGCTACGGACAGGGCGGGGGAGGTGGCTACACCTTC.

The V call is TRBV24-1, the J call TRBJ2-3, with TRBD2 identical over 10 bases. J gave up 4 bases and V 4 bases, and 4 bases lay outside the gene matches. From germline, CDR1 is KGHDR and CDR2 SFDVKD. This CDR3 region has 15 residues. CDR3 protein: CATSDSGRAADTQYF. In DNA form, the CDR3 reads TGTGCCACCAGTGACAGCGGGAGGGCGGCAGATACGCAGTATTTT.

The chain joins TRBV4-2 to TRBJ2-7; D is possibly TRBD1 (6 bases). V lost 0 bases, J lost 3 bases, and 12 bases lay in between. The CDR3 is 15 amino acids. Looked up from germline, CDR1 is LGHNA and CDR2 is YNFKEQ. CDR3 residues: CASSQDTDRGYEQYF. CDR3 coding DNA: TGTGCCAGCAGCCAAGATACGGACAGAGGCTACGAGCAGTACTTC.

The V gene is TRBV29-1, the J gene TRBJ2-7; 8 positions match TRBD2. CDR1 SQVTM and CDR2 ANQGSEA come from the germline V gene. The junction had 7 bases not matched to a gene; V was cut back by 7 bases and J by 2 bases. The CDR3 has 13 residues. CDR3 sequence reads: CSASGTRTYEQYF. The CDR3 coding sequence is TGCAGCGCATCCGGGACTAGGACCTACGAGCAGTACTTC.